A single TCR beta chain is shown here with its context. Germline loops: CDR1 MNHEY, CDR2 SMNVEV (reference sequence). The CDR3 is made up of 18 amino acids. V lost 3 bases to trimming and J lost 0 bases; unmatched junction nucleotides: 10. The source of the sample is a study of cytomegalovirus exposure and HLA in healthy donors. The PCR had 60 Vbeta and 13 Jbeta primers. TCRdb's table, derived via immunoSEQ multiplex PCR, lists solely in-frame clones and lacks some. Its table records over 75,000 clones. This chain joins TRBV27 and TRBJ1-5; TRBD1 matches at 8 bases. This TCR was recovered from a girl aged 10-17 years in good health and CMV-seropositive. The material sequenced was PBMCs. CDR3 sequence (DNA): TGTGCCAGCAGTTTCCCTCCGGACAGGGCAATTAGCAATCAGCCCCAGCATTTT. Translated, it gives CASSFPPDRAISNQPQHF.